This is a list of T cell receptor beta chains from one sample in a study of regulatory T cells in long-lasting Graves disease. TCRdb processed the multiplex PCR reads anew with MiXCR; each CDR3 protein has one entry. This table has 700,000 or so distinct CDR3 sequences, around 30% appearing once. Material: peripheral blood mononuclear cells (PBMCs), obtained when the disease was refractory, from a patient treated with antithyroid drugs. All receptors derive from a female donor with Graves disease. Both conserved end residues are part of each CDR3. D genes are given only for firm matches. Only part of the rows carry a size: once, few, many, or a class if the clone is expanded.

TRBD2,TRBJ2-7,.,TRBV7-9,CASSWTSGRPYEQYF,TGTGCCAGCAGTTGGACTAGCGGGAGACCCTACGAGCAGTACTTC
.,TRBJ1-1,many,TRBV2,CASTRQAPGLNAEAFF,TGTGCCAGCACGCGACAAGCCCCCGGCCTGAACGCTGAAGCTTTCTTT
TRBD2,TRBJ2-1,.,TRBV11-2,CASSLRGLADNEQFF,TGTGCCAGCAGCCTGAGGGGACTAGCGGACAATGAGCAGTTCTTC
.,TRBJ2-5,few,TRBV11-1,CASSLDPGGRETQYF,TGTGCCAGCAGCTTAGATCCAGGGGGGCGAGAGACCCAGTACTTC
.,TRBJ1-6,.,TRBV10-3,CAISQRQPENSPLHF,TGTGCCATCAGTCAGCGACAGCCTGAGAATTCACCCCTCCACTTT
.,TRBJ2-3,.,TRBV12-3/TRBV12-4,CASSQEGASVTDTQYF,TGTGCCAGCAGCCAAGAGGGGGCTAGCGTCACAGATACGCAGTATTTT
.,TRBJ2-2,few,TRBV29-1,CSAGTNANTGELFF,TGCAGCGCCGGGACAAACGCGAACACCGGGGAGCTGTTTTTT
.,TRBJ1-2,many,TRBV10-3,CAISESRGADGYTF,TGTGCCATCAGTGAGTCTCGAGGGGCCGATGGCTACACCTTC
TRBD1,TRBJ2-7,few,TRBV7-8,CASSLADITGTGGTYEQYF,TGTGCCAGCAGCTTAGCAGACATTACCGGGACAGGGGGTACCTACGAGCAGTACTTC
.,TRBJ1-2,.,TRBV30,CAWDGLSNYGYTF,TGTGCCTGGGACGGACTGTCAAACTATGGCTACACCTTC
TRBD2,TRBJ2-5,.,TRBV3-1,CASNPRGRVETQYF,TGTGCCAGCAACCCCCGCGGGAGAGTAGAGACCCAGTACTTC
TRBD1,TRBJ2-5,.,TRBV5-6,CASSWDRSETQYF,TGTGCCAGCAGCTGGGACAGGTCAGAGACCCAGTACTTC
.,TRBJ2-7,.,TRBV20-1,CSATSNRPYEQYF,TGCAGTGCTACAAGCAACAGACCCTACGAGCAGTACTTC
.,TRBJ1-1,.,TRBV11-2,CASRGLPGSEAFF,TGTGCCAGCAGGGGCCTCCCAGGGTCTGAAGCTTTCTTT
.,TRBJ2-2,.,TRBV5-1,CASSWRTGELFF,TGCGCCAGCAGCTGGCGCACCGGGGAGCTGTTTTTT
TRBD1,TRBJ1-4,few,TRBV2,CATHRDRGPDEKLFF,TGTGCCACTCACCGGGACAGGGGGCCGGATGAAAAACTGTTTTTT
.,TRBJ2-7,many,TRBV15,CATSRYGAVLNEQYF,TGTGCCACCAGCCGGTACGGGGCCGTACTGAACGAGCAGTACTTC
TRBD2,TRBJ2-1,.,TRBV3-1,CASSLSGRALRAYNEQFF,TGTGCCAGCAGCCTTAGCGGGAGGGCCCTCAGAGCCTACAATGAGCAGTTCTTC
.,TRBJ1-2,.,TRBV5-1,CASSTDVGGYTF,TGCGCCAGCAGCACGGACGTGGGCGGCTACACCTTC
.,TRBJ2-5,many,TRBV11-2,CASSSPGSQETQYF,TGTGCCAGCAGCTCCCCCGGATCACAAGAGACCCAGTACTTC
TRBD2,TRBJ2-7,many,TRBV29-1,CSAATSGRWDEQYF,TGCAGCGCCGCGACTAGCGGGAGATGGGACGAGCAGTACTTC
.,TRBJ1-2,.,TRBV15,CATSRDLGAYGYTF,TGTGCCACCAGCAGAGATTTGGGGGCTTATGGCTACACCTTC
.,TRBJ2-7,many,TRBV11-2,CASSLDRMSYEQYF,TGTGCCAGCAGCTTAGATCGTATGTCCTACGAGCAGTACTTC
.,TRBJ1-2,few,TRBV11-2,CASSLRTHSGYTF,TGTGCCAGCAGCTTAAGGACACACAGTGGCTACACCTTC
.,TRBJ2-5,.,TRBV2,CASSERQIQETQYF,TGTGCCAGCAGTGAACGTCAGATACAAGAGACCCAGTACTTC
.,TRBJ2-7,.,TRBV12-3/TRBV12-4,CASNFRGGYEQYF,TGTGCCAGCAACTTTAGGGGAGGCTACGAGCAGTACTTC
.,TRBJ1-5,.,TRBV10-2,CASSESTGSNQPQHF,TGCGCCAGCAGTGAGTCGACAGGCAGCAATCAGCCCCAGCATTTT
.,TRBJ1-1,.,TRBV7-9,CASMAGAEAFF,TGTGCCTCTATGGCGGGGGCTGAAGCTTTCTTT
.,TRBJ2-7,many,TRBV6-5,CASSYRAGSDEQYF,TGTGCCAGCAGTTATCGGGCAGGGTCGGACGAGCAGTACTTC
.,TRBJ1-1,few,TRBV18,CASSPKTGEAFF,TGTGCCAGCTCACCGAAAACAGGTGAAGCTTTCTTT
.,TRBJ1-6,many,TRBV20-1,CSARDLRGGNSPLHF,TGCAGTGCTAGAGATCTGAGGGGGGGCAATTCACCCCTCCACTTT
TRBD2,TRBJ2-5,.,TRBV9,CASSVGPTSGQETQYF,TGTGCCAGCAGCGTAGGCCCTACTAGCGGCCAAGAGACCCAGTACTTC
.,TRBJ1-1,.,TRBV5-1,CASSFDGDGDTEAFF,TGCGCCAGCAGCTTCGATGGGGACGGGGACACTGAAGCTTTCTTT
TRBD2,TRBJ2-7,.,TRBV20-1,CSAKLAGESYEQYF,TGCAGTGCCAAACTAGCGGGAGAGTCCTACGAGCAGTACTTC
.,TRBJ1-4,.,TRBV30,CAWSVKASPNEKLFF,TGTGCCTGGAGTGTAAAGGCAAGTCCGAATGAAAAACTGTTTTTT
TRBD1,TRBJ1-1,many,TRBV2,CASSEAPRGGYTEAFF,TGTGCCAGCAGTGAAGCGCCCAGAGGGGGCTACACTGAAGCTTTCTTT
.,TRBJ2-7,.,TRBV3-1,CASSQDRANSQYF,TGTGCCAGCAGCCAAGATCGGGCGAACAGTCAGTACTTC
.,TRBJ2-1,.,TRBV24-1,CATSEQFF,TGTGCCACCAGTGAGCAGTTCTTC
TRBD1,TRBJ2-6,few,TRBV5-1,CASSLNPGGSGANVLTF,TGCGCCAGCAGCTTGAATCCAGGGGGTTCTGGGGCCAACGTCCTGACTTTC
TRBD1,TRBJ1-6,many,TRBV28,CASRESTGFNSPLHF,TGTGCCAGCAGGGAATCGACAGGGTTTAATTCACCCCTCCACTTT
TRBD2,TRBJ2-7,.,TRBV6-1,CASRRDYLYEQYF,TGTGCCAGCCGCCGGGACTATCTCTACGAGCAGTACTTC
.,TRBJ2-3,.,TRBV10-1,CASSETPTDTQYF,TGCGCCAGCAGTGAGACGCCCACAGATACGCAGTATTTT
.,TRBJ1-4,.,TRBV5-1,CASSRAEGQGIEKLFF,TGCGCCAGCAGCCGGGCCGAAGGACAAGGAATTGAAAAACTGTTTTTT
TRBD1,TRBJ1-6,many,TRBV27,CAPPAGQGGPYNSPLHF,TGTGCCCCCCCCGCCGGACAGGGAGGTCCCTATAATTCACCCCTCCACTTT
TRBD2,TRBJ2-7,many,TRBV2,CASSEGVASGRAIEQYF,TGTGCCAGCAGTGAAGGCGTGGCTAGCGGGAGGGCCATCGAGCAGTACTTC
.,TRBJ1-3,.,TRBV11-3,CASRRRSGNTIYF,TGTGCCAGCAGGAGGAGGTCTGGAAACACCATATATTTT
.,TRBJ1-1,.,TRBV15,CATSREKGPTEAFF,TGTGCCACCAGCAGAGAAAAAGGACCAACAGAAGCTTTCTTT
.,TRBJ1-5,many,TRBV12-3/TRBV12-4,CASSLEGRGNQPQHF,TGTGCCAGCAGTTTGGAGGGGCGCGGTAATCAGCCCCAGCATTTT
TRBD1,TRBJ1-1,.,TRBV11-1,CASSYSAGTGAVNTEAFF,TGTGCCAGCAGCTATTCGGCCGGGACAGGGGCGGTGAACACTGAAGCTTTCTTT
.,TRBJ2-3,once,TRBV7-3,CASSVGSGAGEDTQYF,TGTGCCAGCAGTGTCGGGTCGGGAGCTGGGGAAGATACGCAGTATTTT
.,TRBJ1-2,few,TRBV7-9,CASSIRTSYGYTF,TGTGCCAGCAGCATCCGGACAAGCTATGGCTACACCTTC
.,TRBJ1-1,.,TRBV14,CASSPTMGLGAFF,TGTGCCAGCAGCCCTACAATGGGACTGGGCGCTTTCTTT
TRBD1,TRBJ1-1,few,TRBV6-1,CASSQGAENTEAFF,TGTGCCAGCAGCCAGGGGGCCGAGAACACTGAAGCTTTCTTT